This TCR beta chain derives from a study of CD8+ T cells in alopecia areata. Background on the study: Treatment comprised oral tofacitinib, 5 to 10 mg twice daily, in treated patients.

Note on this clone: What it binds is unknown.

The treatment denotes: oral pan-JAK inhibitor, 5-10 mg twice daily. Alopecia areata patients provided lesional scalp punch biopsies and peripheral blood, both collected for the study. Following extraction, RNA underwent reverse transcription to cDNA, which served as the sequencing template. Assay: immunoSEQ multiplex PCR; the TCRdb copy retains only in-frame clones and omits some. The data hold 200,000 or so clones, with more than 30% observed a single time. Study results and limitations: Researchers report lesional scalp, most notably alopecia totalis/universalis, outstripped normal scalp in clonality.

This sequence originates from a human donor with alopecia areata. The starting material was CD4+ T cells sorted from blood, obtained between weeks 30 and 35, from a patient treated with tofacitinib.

In nucleotides, the CDR3 is TGCGCCAGCAGCCAAGAGGTAGGCGCAGCTCTCCAGCCCCAGCATTTT. Its protein is CASSQEVGAALQPQHF. The genes are TRBV4-1 and TRBJ1-5; no clear D. Germline CDR1 and CDR2: MGHRA and YSYEKL. The CDR3 length is 16 residues. Trimming removed 0 bases at V and 7 bases at J, with 16 bases between.